Listed below are T cell receptor beta chains from one sample, sequenced in a study of sequential checkpoint blockade in melanoma. Assay used: immunoSEQ multiplex PCR; TCRdb lists only in-frame clones, some missing. The sample shows about 12,000 clones, roughly 80% of them seen only once. The sample here was CD8+ T cells sorted from blood (inferred from file names), taken from a patient given nivolumab and ipilimumab in sequence. The receptors here all came from a human donor with melanoma. Each CDR3 is given with its conserved first and last residue. The D gene is left open where the match is weak. Only some rows state a clone size, as once, few, many or a class for expanded clones.

abundance: -; len: 12; d_gene: -; v_gene: TRBV7-9; j_gene: TRBJ2-7; CDR3aa: CASGGDSYEQYF; CDR3nt: TGTGCCAGTGGGGGCGACTCCTACGAGCAGTACTTC
abundance: few; len: 16; d_gene: -; v_gene: TRBV19; j_gene: TRBJ1-5; CDR3aa: CASSISSPTLNQPQHF; CDR3nt: TGTGCCAGTAGTATATCTAGCCCTACTCTTAATCAGCCCCAGCATTTT
abundance: -; len: 14; d_gene: TRBD1; v_gene: TRBV27; j_gene: TRBJ1-2; CDR3aa: CASSRDREGYGYTF; CDR3nt: TGTGCCAGCAGTCGGGACAGGGAGGGCTATGGCTACACCTTC
abundance: once; len: 14; d_gene: -; v_gene: TRBV4-1; j_gene: TRBJ1-1; CDR3aa: CASSQVRVVTEAFF; CDR3nt: TGCGCCAGCAGCCAAGTCAGGGTTGTCACTGAAGCTTTCTTT
abundance: few; len: 11; d_gene: -; v_gene: TRBV7-9; j_gene: TRBJ1-1; CDR3aa: CASSIDTEAFF; CDR3nt: TGTGCCAGCAGCATCGACACTGAAGCTTTCTTT
abundance: -; len: 11; d_gene: -; v_gene: TRBV7-9; j_gene: TRBJ2-1; CDR3aa: CASSFGNEQFF; CDR3nt: TGTGCCAGCAGCTTCGGCAATGAGCAGTTCTTC
abundance: -; len: 16; d_gene: -; v_gene: TRBV7-9; j_gene: TRBJ2-7; CDR3aa: CASSLRSSEGGLGQYF; CDR3nt: TGTGCCAGCAGCTTACGAAGTAGCGAGGGCGGATTGGGGCAGTACTTC
abundance: -; len: 15; d_gene: -; v_gene: TRBV19; j_gene: TRBJ2-1; CDR3aa: CASSTKGGSYNEQFF; CDR3nt: TGTGCCAGTAGTACCAAGGGGGGGTCCTACAATGAGCAGTTCTTC
abundance: -; len: 13; d_gene: -; v_gene: TRBV19; j_gene: TRBJ2-1; CDR3aa: CASSPGAYNEQFF; CDR3nt: TGTGCCAGTAGCCCAGGGGCTTACAATGAGCAGTTCTTC
abundance: -; len: 14; d_gene: TRBD2; v_gene: TRBV9; j_gene: TRBJ2-1; CDR3aa: CASSRTSGHNEQFF; CDR3nt: TGTGCCAGCAGTAGGACTAGCGGACACAATGAGCAGTTCTTC
abundance: -; len: 16; d_gene: -; v_gene: TRBV7-9; j_gene: TRBJ1-2; CDR3aa: CASSSITGTTAYGYTF; CDR3nt: TGTGCCAGCAGCTCCATTACGGGGACTACGGCCTATGGCTACACCTTC
abundance: -; len: 13; d_gene: -; v_gene: TRBV2; j_gene: TRBJ2-1; CDR3aa: CASGEVVYNEQFF; CDR3nt: TGTGCCAGCGGGGAGGTGGTCTACAATGAGCAGTTCTTC
abundance: -; len: 14; d_gene: TRBD2; v_gene: TRBV27; j_gene: TRBJ2-1; CDR3aa: CASSLTSVYNEQFF; CDR3nt: TGTGCCAGCAGTTTAACTAGCGTCTACAATGAGCAGTTCTTC
abundance: -; len: 17; d_gene: -; v_gene: TRBV15; j_gene: TRBJ1-1; CDR3aa: CATSREQLNNLNTEAFF; CDR3nt: TGTGCCACCAGCAGAGAACAGTTAAATAACTTGAACACTGAAGCTTTCTTT
abundance: -; len: 14; d_gene: TRBD2; v_gene: TRBV27; j_gene: TRBJ2-1; CDR3aa: CASSPSGNYNEQFF; CDR3nt: TGTGCCAGCAGTCCTAGCGGAAATTACAATGAGCAGTTCTTC
abundance: -; len: 16; d_gene: -; v_gene: TRBV27; j_gene: TRBJ2-2; CDR3aa: CASSLLSQRDTGELFF; CDR3nt: TGTGCCAGCAGTTTACTTTCGCAACGGGACACCGGGGAGCTGTTTTTT
abundance: once; len: 15; d_gene: TRBD1; v_gene: TRBV10-3; j_gene: TRBJ2-3; CDR3aa: CAISGGTGDEDTQYF; CDR3nt: TGTGCCATCAGTGGGGGGACAGGGGATGAAGATACGCAGTATTTT
abundance: -; len: 12; d_gene: -; v_gene: TRBV6-4; j_gene: TRBJ1-2; CDR3aa: CASSDRRGGYTF; CDR3nt: TGTGCCAGCAGTGACCGGAGAGGTGGCTACACCTTC
abundance: few; len: 15; d_gene: TRBD2; v_gene: TRBV4-3; j_gene: TRBJ2-7; CDR3aa: CASSQALAGGDEQYF; CDR3nt: TGCGCCAGCAGCCAAGCTCTAGCGGGAGGGGACGAGCAGTACTTC
abundance: -; len: 16; d_gene: TRBD1; v_gene: TRBV19; j_gene: TRBJ2-4; CDR3aa: CASSVGTGMSKNIQYF; CDR3nt: TGTGCCAGTAGTGTCGGGACAGGGATGAGTAAAAACATTCAGTACTTC
abundance: -; len: 13; d_gene: TRBD2; v_gene: TRBV9; j_gene: TRBJ2-7; CDR3aa: CASSQTLADEQYF; CDR3nt: TGTGCCAGCAGCCAGACACTAGCGGACGAGCAGTACTTC
abundance: -; len: 14; d_gene: -; v_gene: TRBV4-1; j_gene: TRBJ2-7; CDR3aa: CASSHAGTAEEQYF; CDR3nt: TGCGCCAGCAGCCACGCGGGGACAGCGGAAGAGCAGTACTTC
abundance: -; len: 13; d_gene: TRBD2; v_gene: TRBV28; j_gene: TRBJ2-5; CDR3aa: CASKVAGGETQYF; CDR3nt: TGTGCCAGCAAGGTTGCGGGAGGAGAGACCCAGTACTTC
abundance: -; len: 14; d_gene: -; v_gene: TRBV6-1; j_gene: TRBJ2-7; CDR3aa: CASSPYRGGYEQYF; CDR3nt: TGTGCCAGCAGTCCTTACAGGGGAGGCTACGAGCAGTACTTC
abundance: -; len: 12; d_gene: TRBD1; v_gene: TRBV2; j_gene: TRBJ1-2; CDR3aa: CASSDTGAGYTF; CDR3nt: TGTGCCAGCAGTGACACAGGGGCAGGCTACACCTTC
abundance: -; len: 15; d_gene: -; v_gene: TRBV5-5; j_gene: TRBJ2-7; CDR3aa: CASSVGASGPYEQYF; CDR3nt: TGTGCCAGCAGCGTGGGGGCTAGCGGTCCCTACGAGCAGTACTTC
abundance: -; len: 13; d_gene: -; v_gene: TRBV5-4; j_gene: TRBJ2-7; CDR3aa: CASSRGQTYEQYF; CDR3nt: TGTGCCAGCAGCCGAGGACAGACCTACGAGCAGTACTTC
abundance: -; len: 17; d_gene: TRBD1; v_gene: TRBV4-1; j_gene: TRBJ2-7; CDR3aa: CASSRRGPGQSSYEQYF; CDR3nt: TGCGCCAGCAGCCGACGAGGACCGGGACAGTCTTCCTACGAGCAGTACTTC
abundance: few; len: 14; d_gene: TRBD2; v_gene: TRBV19; j_gene: TRBJ2-7; CDR3aa: CASSLGLAASEQYF; CDR3nt: TGTGCCAGTAGTCTGGGACTAGCGGCCTCCGAGCAGTACTTC
abundance: -; len: 15; d_gene: TRBD2; v_gene: TRBV4-1; j_gene: TRBJ2-3; CDR3aa: CASSQLAGGTDTQYF; CDR3nt: TGCGCCAGCAGCCAATTAGCGGGCGGAACAGATACGCAGTATTTT
abundance: -; len: 12; d_gene: -; v_gene: TRBV7-2; j_gene: TRBJ2-7; CDR3aa: CASSFNSYEQYF; CDR3nt: TGTGCCAGCAGCTTTAACTCCTACGAGCAGTACTTC
abundance: few; len: 14; d_gene: TRBD1; v_gene: TRBV30; j_gene: TRBJ1-2; CDR3aa: CAWSPRTGAGGYTF; CDR3nt: TGTGCCTGGAGTCCGAGGACAGGGGCGGGGGGCTACACCTTC
abundance: -; len: 13; d_gene: -; v_gene: TRBV11-1; j_gene: TRBJ1-5; CDR3aa: CASSLGGDQPQHF; CDR3nt: TGTGCCAGCAGCTTGGGAGGGGATCAGCCCCAGCATTTT
abundance: -; len: 14; d_gene: TRBD1; v_gene: TRBV7-2; j_gene: TRBJ2-7; CDR3aa: CASSPRDRGYEQYF; CDR3nt: TGTGCCAGCAGCCCCCGGGACAGGGGATACGAGCAGTACTTC
abundance: -; len: 12; d_gene: -; v_gene: TRBV7-3; j_gene: TRBJ2-3; CDR3aa: CASRGNTDTQYF; CDR3nt: TGTGCCAGCAGGGGCAACACAGATACGCAGTATTTT
abundance: few; len: 14; d_gene: -; v_gene: TRBV7-9; j_gene: TRBJ1-4; CDR3aa: CASSSTQVREKLFF; CDR3nt: TGTGCCAGCAGCTCTACACAGGTCCGAGAAAAACTGTTTTTT
abundance: -; len: 15; d_gene: TRBD2; v_gene: TRBV5-1; j_gene: TRBJ2-1; CDR3aa: CASSLGSGRYNEQFF; CDR3nt: TGCGCCAGCAGCTTAGGGTCCGGGAGGTACAATGAGCAGTTCTTC
abundance: -; len: 14; d_gene: TRBD2; v_gene: TRBV11-2; j_gene: TRBJ2-1; CDR3aa: CASSYGTGEGEQFF; CDR3nt: TGTGCCAGCAGCTACGGGACTGGGGAGGGTGAGCAGTTCTTC
abundance: -; len: 14; d_gene: -; v_gene: TRBV19; j_gene: TRBJ1-1; CDR3aa: CASSIKGMYTEAFF; CDR3nt: TGTGCCAGTAGTATTAAGGGGATGTACACTGAAGCTTTCTTT
abundance: -; len: 13; d_gene: TRBD2; v_gene: TRBV28; j_gene: TRBJ2-7; CDR3aa: CASRGTSSYEQYF; CDR3nt: TGTGCCAGCAGAGGGACTAGTTCCTACGAGCAGTACTTC
abundance: -; len: 15; d_gene: TRBD2; v_gene: TRBV7-2; j_gene: TRBJ2-7; CDR3aa: CASSLGPSGWYEQCF; CDR3nt: TGTGCCAGCAGCTTAGGTCCTAGCGGGTGGTACGAGCAGTGCTTC
abundance: -; len: 17; d_gene: TRBD2; v_gene: TRBV7-9; j_gene: TRBJ2-1; CDR3aa: CASSSTTSGAPYNEQFF; CDR3nt: TGTGCCAGCAGCAGTACGACTAGCGGGGCCCCCTACAATGAGCAGTTCTTC
abundance: -; len: 14; d_gene: TRBD2; v_gene: TRBV27; j_gene: TRBJ2-5; CDR3aa: CASSLGLAGAAQYF; CDR3nt: TGTGCCAGCAGCCTGGGACTAGCGGGAGCAGCCCAGTACTTC
abundance: -; len: 15; d_gene: TRBD2; v_gene: TRBV2; j_gene: TRBJ2-1; CDR3aa: CASSEGAGVQNEQFF; CDR3nt: TGTGCCAGCAGTGAAGGGGCGGGAGTACAGAATGAGCAGTTCTTC
abundance: -; len: 13; d_gene: -; v_gene: TRBV28; j_gene: TRBJ1-5; CDR3aa: CASTYYSNQPQHF; CDR3nt: TGTGCCAGCACCTATTATAGCAATCAGCCCCAGCATTTT
abundance: -; len: 17; d_gene: TRBD2; v_gene: TRBV27; j_gene: TRBJ2-3; CDR3aa: CASSLLSGAGVMDTQYF; CDR3nt: TGTGCCAGCAGTTTATTATCTGGGGCGGGAGTAATGGATACGCAGTATTTT
abundance: few; len: 15; d_gene: TRBD2; v_gene: TRBV9; j_gene: TRBJ2-1; CDR3aa: CASSVTSVSYNEQFF; CDR3nt: TGTGCCAGCAGCGTCACTAGCGTTTCCTACAATGAGCAGTTCTTC
abundance: -; len: 14; d_gene: TRBD1; v_gene: TRBV2; j_gene: TRBJ1-5; CDR3aa: CASRGTAGDQPQHF; CDR3nt: TGTGCCAGCAGGGGGACAGCCGGGGATCAGCCCCAGCATTTT
abundance: -; len: 15; d_gene: TRBD2; v_gene: TRBV6-6; j_gene: TRBJ2-2; CDR3aa: CASSPFGEREKELFF; CDR3nt: TGTGCCAGCAGCCCCTTCGGGGAGCGGGAGAAGGAGCTGTTTTTT
abundance: -; len: 17; d_gene: TRBD2; v_gene: TRBV5-1; j_gene: TRBJ2-7; CDR3aa: CASSFRGRTSGSYEQYF; CDR3nt: TGCGCCAGCAGCTTCCGCGGCCGGACTAGCGGGTCCTACGAGCAGTACTTC
abundance: -; len: 13; d_gene: TRBD2; v_gene: TRBV29-1; j_gene: TRBJ2-7; CDR3aa: CSVKNSGSYEQYF; CDR3nt: TGCAGCGTTAAGAATAGCGGGAGTTACGAGCAGTACTTC
abundance: -; len: 17; d_gene: TRBD2; v_gene: TRBV4-1; j_gene: TRBJ2-7; CDR3aa: CASSQVFTSGSPYEQYF; CDR3nt: TGCGCCAGCAGCCAAGTGTTTACTAGCGGGAGCCCCTACGAGCAGTACTTC
abundance: -; len: 18; d_gene: TRBD2; v_gene: TRBV2; j_gene: TRBJ2-7; CDR3aa: CASSDELADVLIMYEQYF; CDR3nt: TGTGCCAGCAGTGATGAGCTAGCGGACGTTTTAATAATGTACGAGCAGTACTTC
abundance: -; len: 11; d_gene: -; v_gene: TRBV28; j_gene: TRBJ2-1; CDR3aa: CASSSNYEQFF; CDR3nt: TGTGCCAGCAGTAGTAACTATGAGCAGTTCTTC
abundance: -; len: 15; d_gene: -; v_gene: TRBV28; j_gene: TRBJ2-1; CDR3aa: CASSPRGTSYNEQFF; CDR3nt: TGTGCCAGCAGTCCTCGGGGGACCTCCTACAATGAGCAGTTCTTC
abundance: -; len: 23; d_gene: TRBD1; v_gene: TRBV10-1; j_gene: TRBJ2-4; CDR3aa: CASSERVRDRGAFLLSAKNIQYF; CDR3nt: TGCGCCAGCAGTGAGAGGGTTAGGGACAGGGGGGCCTTCCTCCTGTCAGCCAAAAACATTCAGTACTTC
abundance: -; len: 18; d_gene: TRBD2; v_gene: TRBV4-1; j_gene: TRBJ2-3; CDR3aa: CASSQTLGTSGSTDTQYF; CDR3nt: TGCGCCAGCAGCCAAACCCTTGGGACTAGCGGGAGCACAGATACGCAGTATTTT